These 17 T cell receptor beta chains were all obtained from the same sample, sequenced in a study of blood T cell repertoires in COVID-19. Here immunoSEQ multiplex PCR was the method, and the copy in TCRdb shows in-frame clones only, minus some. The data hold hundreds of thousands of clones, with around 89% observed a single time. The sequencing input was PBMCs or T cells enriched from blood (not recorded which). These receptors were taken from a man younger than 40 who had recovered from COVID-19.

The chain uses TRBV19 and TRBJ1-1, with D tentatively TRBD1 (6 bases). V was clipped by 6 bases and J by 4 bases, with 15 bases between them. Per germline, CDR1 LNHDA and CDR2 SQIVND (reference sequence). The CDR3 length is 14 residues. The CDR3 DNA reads TGTGCCAGTAGAGAGACAGGTCTGGGCACTGAAGCTTTCTTT. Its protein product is CASRETGLGTEAFF.

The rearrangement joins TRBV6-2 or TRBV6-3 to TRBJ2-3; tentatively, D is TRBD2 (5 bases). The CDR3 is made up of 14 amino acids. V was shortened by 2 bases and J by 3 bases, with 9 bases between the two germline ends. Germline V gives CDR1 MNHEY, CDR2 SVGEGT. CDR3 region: CASSYAGATDTQYF. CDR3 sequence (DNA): TGTGCCAGCAGTTACGCGGGTGCGACAGATACGCAGTATTTT.

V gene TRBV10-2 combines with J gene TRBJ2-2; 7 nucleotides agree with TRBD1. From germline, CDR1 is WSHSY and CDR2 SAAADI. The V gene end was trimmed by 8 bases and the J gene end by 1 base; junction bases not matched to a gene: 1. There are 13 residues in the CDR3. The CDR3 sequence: CASGTENTGELFF. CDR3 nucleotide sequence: TGCGCCAGCGGGACAGAGAACACCGGGGAGCTGTTTTTT.

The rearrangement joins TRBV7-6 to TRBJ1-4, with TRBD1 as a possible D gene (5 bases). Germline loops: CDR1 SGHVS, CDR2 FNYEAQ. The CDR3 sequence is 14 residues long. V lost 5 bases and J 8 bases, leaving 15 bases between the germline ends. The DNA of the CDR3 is TGTGCCAGCAGCCTCCGGGACTACCGCGAAAAACTGTTTTTT. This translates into CASSLRDYREKLFF.

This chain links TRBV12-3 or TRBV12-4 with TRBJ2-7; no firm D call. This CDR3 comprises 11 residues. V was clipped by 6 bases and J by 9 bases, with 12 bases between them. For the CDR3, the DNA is TGTGCCAGCAGCCAACTACGAGGGCAGTACTTC. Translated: CASSQLRGQYF.

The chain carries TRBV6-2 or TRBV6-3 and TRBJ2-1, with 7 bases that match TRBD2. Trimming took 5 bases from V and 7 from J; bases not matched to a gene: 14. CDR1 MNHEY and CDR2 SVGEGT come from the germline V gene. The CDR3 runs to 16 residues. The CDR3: CASSTLGVAGLNEQFF. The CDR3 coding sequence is TGTGCCAGCAGTACCTTGGGGGTAGCGGGCTTAAATGAGCAGTTCTTC.

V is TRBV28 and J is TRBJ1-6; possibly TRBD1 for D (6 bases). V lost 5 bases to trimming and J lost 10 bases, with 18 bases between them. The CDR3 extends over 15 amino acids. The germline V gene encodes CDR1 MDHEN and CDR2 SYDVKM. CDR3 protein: CASSREQGRTSPLHF. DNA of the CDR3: TGTGCCAGCAGTCGGGAACAGGGACGTACGTCACCCCTCCACTTT.

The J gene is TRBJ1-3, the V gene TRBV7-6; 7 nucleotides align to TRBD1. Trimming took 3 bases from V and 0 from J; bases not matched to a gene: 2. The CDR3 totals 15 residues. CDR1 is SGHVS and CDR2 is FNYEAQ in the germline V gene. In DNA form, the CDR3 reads TGTGCCAGCAGCTTGGGACAGTACTCTGGAAACACCATATATTTT. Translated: CASSLGQYSGNTIYF.

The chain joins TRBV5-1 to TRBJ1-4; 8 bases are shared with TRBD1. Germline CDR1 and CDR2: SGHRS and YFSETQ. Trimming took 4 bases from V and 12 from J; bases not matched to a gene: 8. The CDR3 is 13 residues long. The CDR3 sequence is CASSPGQARELFF. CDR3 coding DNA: TGCGCCAGCAGCCCGGGACAGGCCCGGGAACTGTTTTTT.

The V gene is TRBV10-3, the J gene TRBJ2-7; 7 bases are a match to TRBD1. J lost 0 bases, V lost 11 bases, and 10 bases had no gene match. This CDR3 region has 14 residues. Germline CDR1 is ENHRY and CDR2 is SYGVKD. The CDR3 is CASHPGQSSYEQYF. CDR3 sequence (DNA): TGTGCCTCTCACCCGGGACAGAGCTCCTACGAGCAGTACTTC.

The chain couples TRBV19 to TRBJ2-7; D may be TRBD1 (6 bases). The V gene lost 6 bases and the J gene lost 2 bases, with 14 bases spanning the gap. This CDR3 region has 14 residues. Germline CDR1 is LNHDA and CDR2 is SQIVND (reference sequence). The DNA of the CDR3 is TGTGCCAGTAGCGTCGGGCAGGGGCCCTACGAGCAGTACTTC. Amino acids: CASSVGQGPYEQYF. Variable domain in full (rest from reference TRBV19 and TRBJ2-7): DGGITQSPKYLFRKEGQNVTLSCEQNLNHDAMYWYRQDPGQGLRLIYYSQIVNDFQKGDIAEGYSVSREKKESFPLTVTSAQKNPTAFYLCASSVGQGPYEQYFGPGTRLTVT.

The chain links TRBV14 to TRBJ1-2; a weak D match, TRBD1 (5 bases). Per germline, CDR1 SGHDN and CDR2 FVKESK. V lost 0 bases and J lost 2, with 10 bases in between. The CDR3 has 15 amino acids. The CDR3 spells CASSQDAGWNYGYTF. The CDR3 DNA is TGTGCCAGCAGCCAAGATGCAGGGTGGAACTATGGCTACACCTTC.

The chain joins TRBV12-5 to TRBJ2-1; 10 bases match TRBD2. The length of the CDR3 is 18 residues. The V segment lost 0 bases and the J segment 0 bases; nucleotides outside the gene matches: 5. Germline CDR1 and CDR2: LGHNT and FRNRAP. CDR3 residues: CASGLVRLAGVSYNEQFF. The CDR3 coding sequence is TGTGCTAGTGGTTTGGTACGACTAGCGGGTGTCTCCTACAATGAGCAGTTCTTC.

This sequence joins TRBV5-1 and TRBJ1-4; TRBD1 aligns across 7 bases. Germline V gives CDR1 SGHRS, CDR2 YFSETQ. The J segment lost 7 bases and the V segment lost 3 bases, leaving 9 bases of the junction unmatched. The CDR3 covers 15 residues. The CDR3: CASSYGAGGSEKLFF. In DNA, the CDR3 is TGCGCCAGCAGCTACGGAGCAGGGGGAAGTGAAAAACTGTTTTTT.

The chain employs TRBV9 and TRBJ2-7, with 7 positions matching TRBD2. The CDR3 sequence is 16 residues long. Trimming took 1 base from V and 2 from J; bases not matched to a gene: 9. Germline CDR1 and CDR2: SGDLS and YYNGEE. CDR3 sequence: CASSVQGGRIPYEQYF. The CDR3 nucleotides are TGTGCCAGCAGCGTACAGGGCGGGAGAATACCCTACGAGCAGTACTTC.

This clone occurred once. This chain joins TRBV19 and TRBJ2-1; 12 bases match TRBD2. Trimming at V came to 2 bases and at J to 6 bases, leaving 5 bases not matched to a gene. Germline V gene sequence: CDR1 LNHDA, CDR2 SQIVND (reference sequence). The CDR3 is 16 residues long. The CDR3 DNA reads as TGTGCCAGTAGTATACGGCTAGCGGGAGGGCGCAATGAGCAGTTCTTC. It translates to CASSIRLAGGRNEQFF.

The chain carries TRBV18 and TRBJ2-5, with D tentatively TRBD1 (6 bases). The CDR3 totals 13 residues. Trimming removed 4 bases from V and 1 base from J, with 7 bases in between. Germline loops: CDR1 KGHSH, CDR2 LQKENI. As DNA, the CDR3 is TGTGCCAGCTCACAGGACAGCCAAGAGACCCAGTACTTC. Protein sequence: CASSQDSQETQYF.